The T cell receptor delta chain described here comes from a study of gamma-delta T cells after stem cell transplantation. CDR1 and CDR2 (germline): GEAIGNYY, EKD. V was clipped by 1 base and J by 2 bases; unmatched bases: 8. The length of the CDR3 is 20 residues. TCRdb reran clone calling via CATT on the RT-PCR reads. The sample has about 2,100 delta-chain clones, approximately 3.1% seen once. The rearrangement uses TRDV2 and TRDJ3; 12 bases map to TRDD3. The specimen sequenced was gamma-delta T cells. The origin of this receptor is a human donor. It is not recorded whose cells these are; they may come from a transplant donor. CDR3 bases: TGTGCCTGTGACACAGCGGCTGGGGGATACGGAACCTGGGACACCCGACAGATGTTTTTC. This codes for CACDTAAGGYGTWDTRQMFF.